This is a list of T cell receptor beta chains from one sample in a study of cytomegalovirus exposure and HLA in healthy donors. Profiling relied on immunoSEQ multiplex PCR, and the TCRdb table lists in-frame clones only, not all of them. The data hold roughly 160,000 clones, with 80% observed a single time. Source material: PBMCs. These receptors came from a woman in her fifties or sixties in good health and CMV-seropositive. Both conserved end residues are part of each CDR3. A D gene is named only where the DNA matches it firmly. Size tells how often a clone was seen (once, few, many) or the class of an expanded clone, and some rows leave it out.

TRBJ2-1,NA,NA,11,TRBV11-3,TGTGCCAGCGGACGGGGTTCTGAGCAGTTCTTC,CASGRGSEQFF
TRBJ1-3,NA,NA,17,TRBV9,TGTGCCAGCAGCGTTTCGACCGGGTCAAGAGAAACCGACACCATATATTTT,CASSVSTGSRETDTIYF
TRBJ1-3,NA,NA,16,TRBV21-1,TGTGCCAGCAGCAAAGCATCCGACAGCTCTGGAAACACCATATATTTT,CASSKASDSSGNTIYF
TRBJ1-1,NA,NA,13,TRBV7-2,TGTGCCAGCAGCTTATCACCAAGAGGTGAAGCTTTCTTT,CASSLSPRGEAFF
TRBJ2-1,NA,TRBD1,17,TRBV5-1,TGCGCCAGCAGCGAGGACAGGGGGCACATACGAAACAATGAGCAGTTCTTC,CASSEDRGHIRNNEQFF
TRBJ1-4,NA,TRBD1,16,TRBV5-1,TGCGCCAGCAGCTTGGGGACCGGGACAGAAAGTGAAAAACTGTTTTTT,CASSLGTGTESEKLFF
TRBJ1-2,once,TRBD1,14,TRBV6-1,TGTGCCAGCAGTGTTCGACAGGGAGACTATGGCTACACCTTC,CASSVRQGDYGYTF
TRBJ2-7,NA,NA,14,TRBV27,TGTGCCAGCAGTTTATTGGGCGTCGCCTACGAGCAGTACTTC,CASSLLGVAYEQYF
TRBJ2-2,NA,TRBD1,13,TRBV28,TGTGCCAGCAGCCCGACAGGGACCGGGGAGCTGTTTTTT,CASSPTGTGELFF
TRBJ2-7,NA,TRBD1,14,TRBV7-6,TGTGCCAGCAGCTTCGGACAGGGGTCCTACGAGCAGTACTTC,CASSFGQGSYEQYF
TRBJ2-5,NA,TRBD2,16,TRBV27,TGTGCCACCAGACTAGCGGGAGGGCCGTTGGGAGAGACCCAGTACTTC,CATRLAGGPLGETQYF
TRBJ2-5,NA,NA,14,TRBV7-9,TGTGCCAGCAGTCGATGGGGCAGCCAAGAGACCCAGTACTTC,CASSRWGSQETQYF
TRBJ1-1,NA,NA,14,TRBV7-3,TGTGCCAGCAGCTTATCCGGCCCCGCCGGGGAAGCTTTCTTT,CASSLSGPAGEAFF
TRBJ1-3,NA,NA,14,TRBV6-1,TGTGCCAGCCCCCAGGGAGGAATTGGAAACACCATATATTTT,CASPQGGIGNTIYF
TRBJ2-1,NA,TRBD1,23,TRBV14,TGTGCCAGCAGTCCAATATCGACCCACGGTTGGGACAGGGGAGTTTTCGGCTACAATGAGCAGTTCTTC,CASSPISTHGWDRGVFGYNEQFF
TRBJ2-1,NA,NA,13,TRBV27,TGTGCCAGCAGTTTCGGGTGGGAGACTCACCAGTTCTTC,CASSFGWETHQFF
TRBJ2-1,NA,TRBD1,15,TRBV5-1,TGCGCCAGCAGCTTCCCCGACAGGGCCTACAATGAGCAGTTCTTC,CASSFPDRAYNEQFF
TRBJ1-4,few,NA,13,TRBV27,TGTGCCAGCAGTTTGGAAGGGGGTGAAAAACTGTTTTTT,CASSLEGGEKLFF
TRBJ2-3,NA,NA,17,TRBV11-1,TGTGCCAGCAGCTCCACAAATCCTTACGGCGGGACAGATACGCAGTATTTT,CASSSTNPYGGTDTQYF
TRBJ2-1,NA,NA,15,TRBV11-3,TGTGCCAGCAGCTTAGGAGAGAGCTCCTACAATGAGCAGTTCTTC,CASSLGESSYNEQFF
TRBJ2-3,NA,TRBD2,14,TRBV7-3,TGTGCCAGCAGCCCCGGGGGGAGCGCAGATACGCAGTATTTT,CASSPGGSADTQYF
TRBJ1-2,NA,TRBD1,13,TRBV10-3,TGTGCCATCAGCGGGGACAGGAACTATGGCTACACCTTC,CAISGDRNYGYTF
TRBJ1-2,NA,NA,13,TRBV10-3,TGTGCCATCACGCACCGGAGTTCCTATGGCTACACCTTC,CAITHRSSYGYTF
TRBJ2-1,NA,NA,14,TRBV4-2,TGTGCCAGCAGCCAAGGTGTAGAACCGAAAGAGCAGTTCTTC,CASSQGVEPKEQFF
TRBJ2-2,NA,TRBD2,17,TRBV11-2,TGTGCCAGCAGCTTGAACCTCTTAGCGGGGTCCACCGGGGAGCTGTTTTTT,CASSLNLLAGSTGELFF
TRBJ1-5,few,TRBD1,17,TRBV30,TGTGCCTGGAGGGGAATACAGGGGACAGGGAGCAATCAGCCCCAGCATTTT,CAWRGIQGTGSNQPQHF
TRBJ1-4,NA,TRBD1,15,TRBV7-2,TGTGCCAGCAGCCCCAGGAGTGGGGACAGGGAAAAACTGTTTTTT,CASSPRSGDREKLFF
TRBJ2-5,NA,NA,15,TRBV11-2,TGTGCCAGCAGCTTAGTGTGGGGCTTCGGAGAGACCCAGTACTTC,CASSLVWGFGETQYF
TRBJ2-7,NA,TRBD2,14,TRBV5-1,TGCGCCAGCAGCGTCAGCGGGGGTGACTACGAGCAGTACTTC,CASSVSGGDYEQYF
TRBJ2-1,NA,NA,16,TRBV6-1,TGTGCCAGCAGTGAAGGCCTTAGGACTCCCCCTTGGGGGCAGTTCTTC,CASSEGLRTPPWGQFF
TRBJ2-5,NA,TRBD1,15,TRBV5-1,TGCGCCAGCAGCTTCATCCGGGACAGGGAGGAGACCCAGTACTTC,CASSFIRDREETQYF
TRBJ1-2,NA,TRBD1,15,TRBV7-2,TGTGCCAGCATCAAACAGGGGGCGACCCCTTATGGCTACACCTTC,CASIKQGATPYGYTF
TRBJ2-3,NA,NA,15,TRBV5-6,TGTGCCAGCAGCCCCGTGGACAGTCTCACAGATACGCAGTATTTT,CASSPVDSLTDTQYF
TRBJ2-7,NA,TRBD1,17,TRBV28,TGCGCCAGCAGTTTGGGAGGAGCGGGACAGGGGGGCTACGAGCAGTACTTC,CASSLGGAGQGGYEQYF
TRBJ2-1,NA,TRBD2,17,TRBV9,TGTGCCAGCAGCACACCCGGGACTAGCGGGGGGGCCGATGAGCAGTTCTTC,CASSTPGTSGGADEQFF
TRBJ2-3,NA,TRBD2,16,TRBV5-4,TGTGCCAGCAGCTTGCTAGCGGGGGGGGCCGCAGATACGCAGTATTTT,CASSLLAGGAADTQYF
TRBJ2-5,NA,TRBD1,15,TRBV5-4,TGTGCCAGCAGCCGCTCGGGACAGATCCAAGAGACCCAGTACTTC,CASSRSGQIQETQYF
TRBJ1-5,NA,TRBD1,15,TRBV27,TGTGCCAGCAGTTTAGCTACAGGGGACAATCAGCCCCAGCATTTT,CASSLATGDNQPQHF
TRBJ2-1,NA,TRBD2,16,TRBV11-2,TGTGCCAGCAGCTTCATCCCCGGACTAGCGGGTGATGAGCAGTTCTTC,CASSFIPGLAGDEQFF
TRBJ2-3,NA,NA,15,TRBV19,TGTGCCAGTAGTGGTCTAGTCTCAGGCACAGATACGCAGTATTTT,CASSGLVSGTDTQYF
TRBJ1-4,NA,NA,14,TRBV2,TGTGCCAGCAGTGAAGTACGGGCGGGTGAAAAACTGTTTTTT,CASSEVRAGEKLFF
TRBJ2-1,NA,TRBD2,15,TRBV6-5,TGTGCCAGCAGTTGGGGACTAGCGGGAGTCAGTGAGCAGTTCTTC,CASSWGLAGVSEQFF
TRBJ1-2,NA,NA,12,TRBV9,TGTGCCTCTAGCGAGCAGGCCTATGGCTACACCTTC,CASSEQAYGYTF
TRBJ1-2,NA,NA,17,TRBV18,TGTGCCAGCTCACCTGCCACAAGGAGGTCAGCTAACTATGGCTACACCTTC,CASSPATRRSANYGYTF
TRBJ2-3,NA,TRBD2,14,TRBV7-9,TGTGCCAGCAGCGAGGGGACTAGAGGCGATACGCAGTATTTT,CASSEGTRGDTQYF
TRBJ2-1,NA,NA,15,TRBV5-4,TGTGCCAGCAGCCGCGACAGGAACTCCTACAATGAGCAGTTCTTC,CASSRDRNSYNEQFF
TRBJ1-2,NA,TRBD1,14,TRBV7-2,TGTGCCAGCAGCTTGGGCAGGGGGAACTATGGCTACACCTTC,CASSLGRGNYGYTF
TRBJ2-7,NA,NA,15,TRBV7-2,TGTGCCAGCAGTCAAGGGGGTATCCCAATTTACGAGCAGTACTTC,CASSQGGIPIYEQYF
TRBJ2-7,NA,TRBD2,19,TRBV5-1,TGCGCCAGCAGCGATTACCCGACTTTTAGCGGGAGGGCCCGCAACGAGCAGTACTTC,CASSDYPTFSGRARNEQYF